Listed below are T cell receptor beta chains from one sample, sequenced in a study of early T cells in non-severe SARS-CoV-2 infection. TCRdb fed the 5' RACE reads into MiXCR, producing one record per CDR3 protein. The sample includes about 80,000 distinct CDR3 sequences, about 17% of them seen just once. Material: whole blood. The receptor source for this set is an adult who was a healthcare worker with PCR-confirmed SARS-CoV-2 infection or an uninfected control (not recorded which). CDR3s include the opening cysteine and the closing phenylalanine or tryptophan. The order of the fields is J gene, V gene, clone size, D gene, CDR3 DNA, CDR3 protein. A D gene is named only where the DNA matches it firmly. The size of a clone is reported for some rows only, either as once, few or many, or as a class for expanded clones.

>TRBJ2-3|TRBV4-1|many|NA
TGCGCCAGCAGCCCTGAGGGGGATACGCAGTATTTT
CASSPEGDTQYF
>TRBJ2-7|TRBV28|NA|NA
TGTGCCAGCAGTTCGAGCCTATACGAGCAGTACTTC
CASSSSLYEQYF
>TRBJ2-3|TRBV7-3|many|TRBD2
TGTGCCAGCAGCTTAACAGGGGGACTAGCGACAGATACGCAGTATTTT
CASSLTGGLATDTQYF
>TRBJ2-7|TRBV29-1|few|TRBD1
TGCAGCGTTGCCCGGACAGGATCCTACGAGCAGTACTTC
CSVARTGSYEQYF
>TRBJ1-2|TRBV6-1|NA|NA
TGTGCCAGCAGTGAAATGGGTTTCGAAGGCTACACCTTC
CASSEMGFEGYTF
>TRBJ2-3|TRBV18|NA|NA
TGTGCCAGCTCACCAGGGACGGGAGCCAGGGTAGATACGCAGTATTTT
CASSPGTGARVDTQYF
>TRBJ1-1|TRBV29-1|few|NA
TGCAGCGTTAAGCAGGGAAATACTGAAGCTTTCTTT
CSVKQGNTEAFF
>TRBJ2-5|TRBV4-2|NA|NA
TGTGCCAGCAGCCAATCGTGGCAAGAGACCCAGTACTTC
CASSQSWQETQYF
>TRBJ1-4|TRBV2|NA|NA
TGTGCCAGCAGTGACGGCCCGTTCAACAGAAATGAAAAACTGTTTTTT
CASSDGPFNRNEKLFF
>TRBJ1-2|TRBV3-1|few|TRBD1
TGTGCCAGCAGCTCGGGACAGGGGGCGGATGGCTACACCTTC
CASSSGQGADGYTF
>TRBJ1-2|TRBV20-1|NA|NA
TGCAGTGCCAGCAAGGAAGTGACAAACTATGGCTACACCTTC
CSASKEVTNYGYTF
>TRBJ2-1|TRBV7-2|NA|TRBD2
TGTGCCAGCAGCTTAAAGGGACTAGCCTACAATGAGCAGTTCTTC
CASSLKGLAYNEQFF
>TRBJ1-5|TRBV18|many|NA
TGTGCCAGCTCCGACTCGAATAGCAATCAGCCCCAGCATTTT
CASSDSNSNQPQHF